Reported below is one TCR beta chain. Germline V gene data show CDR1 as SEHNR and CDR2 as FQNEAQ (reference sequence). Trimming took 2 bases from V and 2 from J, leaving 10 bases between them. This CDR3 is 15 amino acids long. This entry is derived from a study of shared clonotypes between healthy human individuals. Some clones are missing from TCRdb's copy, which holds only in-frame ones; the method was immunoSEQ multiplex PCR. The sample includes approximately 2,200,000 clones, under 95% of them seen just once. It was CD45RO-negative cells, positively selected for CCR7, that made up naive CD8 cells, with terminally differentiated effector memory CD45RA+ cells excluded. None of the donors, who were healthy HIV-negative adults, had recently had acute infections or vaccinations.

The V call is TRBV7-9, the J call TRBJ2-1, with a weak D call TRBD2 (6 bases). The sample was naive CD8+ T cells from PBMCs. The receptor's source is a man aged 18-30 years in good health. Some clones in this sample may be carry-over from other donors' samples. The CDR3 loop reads CASSLLRETYNEQFF. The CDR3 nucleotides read TGTGCCAGCAGCTTATTGCGGGAAACCTACAATGAGCAGTTCTTC.